This TCR beta chain comes out of a study of T cells in Graves' hyperthyroidism and ophthalmopathy (dated by TCRdb to the late 2010s). Background for the entire study: Peripheral blood was collected at initial diagnosis, before any treatment. The paper describes TCR Vbeta CDR3 sequencing of more than 120 peripheral blood samples, made up of approximately 40 ophthalmopathy patients, 70 to 80 hyperthyroidism patients and roughly 17 progressor patients. The 75 to 100 discovery patients were randomly split 7:3 into training and test sets. Prospective prediction of ophthalmopathy was tested in an independent validation cohort of under 20 hyperthyroidism patients and 17 patients who later progressed to ophthalmopathy. Once sampling was done, hyperthyroidism patients were given methimazole at a starting dose of 30 mg daily, whereas ophthalmopathy patients were given high-dose intravenous methylprednisolone. In about six Graves' hyperthyroidism patients, the study also compared T-cell repertoires from thyroid tissue with T-cell repertoires from blood. To identify distinguishing TCR V-J signatures, a discovery cohort of 100 or so patients was used, comprising 43 with Graves' ophthalmopathy and 57 with stable Graves' hyperthyroidism.

This clonotype was observed at least ten times. Its antigen target is currently unknown. No base quality information exists; no much larger clone differs at one position. Broader findings and caveats from the paper: Sample size was not statistically predetermined, and blinding of investigators to group allocation was not performed. Most expanded thyroid clonotypes (frequency above 0.001) were also detected in blood, suggesting blood repertoires may reflect thyroid immune responses. In validation, the model predicted progression to ophthalmopathy a median of roughly 6.5 months before onset, with roughly 70% sensitivity and about 72% specificity. A model built on a 13 V-J signature distinguished ophthalmopathy from stable hyperthyroidism, reaching 87.88% sensitivity and about 81% specificity in cross-validation and 80%/75% in testing.

In the ophthalmopathy patients, disease was moderately to severely active, with a Clinical Activity Score of 3 or more, a NOSPECS grade of 4 or more, and a duration of less than 3 months. Patients with uncontrolled infections, other autoimmune diseases, pregnancy or lactation were excluded. Clinical symptoms, serum thyroxine and TRAb, thyroid ultrasound, and orbital computed tomography formed the basis for the diagnoses. PBMCs were separated from 8 to 10 ml of fresh peripheral blood using Ficoll-Paque density gradient centrifugation. Total RNA was extracted using Trizol reagent, and RNA quality was assessed on an Agilent 2100 Bioanalyzer. The trim is 5 bases for V and 4 bases for J, with a gap of 12 bases between the germline ends. The CDR3 sequence holds 14 residues, the cysteine and phenylalanine included. Only the CDR3 DNA stays, 42 bases, in frame from base 1. CDR1 is given as MNHNS and CDR2 as SASEGT, both from the germline V gene.

The TCR beta CDR3 regions were amplified from the RNA transcripts. The TCR CDR3 was subjected to a first round of RT-PCR using the HTBI primer set and the Qiagen OneStep RT-PCR kit. A second multiplex PCR round built the libraries, followed by size selection and purification. Sequencing of the libraries was done on an Illumina HiSeq2000 using paired-end 100 bp reads. Per the authors' processing: Raw data were processed with SOAPnuke, discarding reads with adapters, uncalled bases, mean Phred below 15, or no exact constant-primer or identifier match. High-quality paired reads were merged using COPE v1.2.5, and each unique nucleotide sequence was defined as a clonotype. MiTCR v1.1 was used to align clonotypes to the IMGT TRBV, TRBD and TRBJ reference segments. Only V-J combinations with frequency above 0.0001, covering 99% to 99.2% of repertoires, were analysed. A TCS score was defined as the ratio between F50 (clonal expansion) and ExV (chaos), using BLOSUM62-based TCRdist between CDR3 peptides within each V-J. Welch's t-statistics and random forest reduced roughly 500 V-J features to 10 to 15, which were used in a naive Bayes classifier (R e1071). The raw public data were reprocessed by TCRdb itself: fastp quality trimming at Q25, MiXCR clonotype calling, in-frame beta chains only. Rows matching on CDR3 protein sequence are summarized as one entry with the most common DNA and genes. TCRdb, not the authors, supplied the V and J calls. The sample records roughly 350,000 distinct CDR3 sequences, more than 14% of which are singletons. Together, the top ten hold less than 20% of the sample.

The sequencing sample was made of blood. This chain is built from TRBV6-1 and TRBJ2-1; the D gene lacks a confident call. The sequence derives from a woman aged 25 to 45 with Graves' ophthalmopathy. CDR3 protein: CASSYDFPYNEQFF. The bases are TGTGCCAGCAGTTACGATTTCCCTTACAATGAGCAGTTCTTC.